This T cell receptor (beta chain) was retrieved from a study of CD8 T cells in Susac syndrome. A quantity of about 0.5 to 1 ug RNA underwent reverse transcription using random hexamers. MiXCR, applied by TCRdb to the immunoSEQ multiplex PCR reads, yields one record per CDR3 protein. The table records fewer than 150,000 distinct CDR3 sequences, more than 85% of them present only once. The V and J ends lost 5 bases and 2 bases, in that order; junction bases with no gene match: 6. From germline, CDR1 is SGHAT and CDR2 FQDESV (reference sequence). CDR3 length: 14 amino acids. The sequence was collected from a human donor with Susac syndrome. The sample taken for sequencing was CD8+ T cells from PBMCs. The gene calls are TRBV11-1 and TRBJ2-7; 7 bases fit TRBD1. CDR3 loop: CASSTRDSPYEQYF. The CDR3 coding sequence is TGTGCCAGCAGCACCCGGGACAGCCCCTACGAGCAGTACTTC.